The rows below give T cell receptor beta chains drawn from one sample of a study of PD-L1 blockade in urothelial cancer. The data were produced by immunoSEQ multiplex PCR, yet TCRdb's version contains in-frame clones alone and is incomplete. The table has approximately 25,000 clones, under 90% seen once; the top ten hold 1.6%. The sample consisted of PBMCs, taken around atezolizumab (anti-PD-L1) treatment. These receptors all come from a man aged 65-85 years with urothelial cancer. Both conserved end residues are part of each CDR3. A D gene is named only where the DNA matches it firmly. Clone size is stated in some rows and not others, as once, few, many or a class when expanded.

j_gene | v_gene | len | d_gene | abundance | CDR3nt | CDR3aa
TRBJ1-1 | TRBV2 | 14 | - | - | TGTGCCAGCCTCCAAGGGGTGATGAACACTGAAGCTTTCTTT | CASLQGVMNTEAFF
TRBJ2-3 | TRBV6-4 | 15 | TRBD2 | few | TGTGCCAGCAGTGAGATCGCGGGAGGCACAGATACGCAGTATTTT | CASSEIAGGTDTQYF
TRBJ1-4 | TRBV27 | 14 | TRBD1 | - | TGTGCCAGCAGTTTAGCAGGGGGATATGAAAAACTGTTTTTT | CASSLAGGYEKLFF
TRBJ1-2 | TRBV6-1 | 12 | TRBD1 | - | TGTGCCAGCATACAGGGGCAGTATGGCTACACCTTC | CASIQGQYGYTF
TRBJ2-6 | TRBV30 | 16 | TRBD1 | - | TGTGCCTGGAGTTCAGGGGGCCACTCTGGGGCCAACGTCCTGACTTTC | CAWSSGGHSGANVLTF
TRBJ2-7 | TRBV4-2 | 16 | - | - | TGTGCCAGCAGCCAAGATGGGGCAGTCCATAACTACGAGCAGTACTTC | CASSQDGAVHNYEQYF
TRBJ2-1 | TRBV29-1 | 15 | - | - | TGCAGCGCCCTAGGGGGGGGGACTTACTACAATGAGCAGTTCTTC | CSALGGGTYYNEQFF
TRBJ1-1 | TRBV28 | 11 | - | once | TGTGCCAGCAGGGAGCTCACTGAAGCTTTCTTT | CASRELTEAFF
TRBJ2-7 | TRBV7-8 | 17 | TRBD2 | - | TGTGCCAGCAGCTACATCCCGGGTAGCGGGAGCTCCTACGAGCAGTACTTC | CASSYIPGSGSSYEQYF
TRBJ2-5 | TRBV27 | 14 | - | few | TGTGCCAGCAGTCTCGCAGGCAGCCAAGAGACCCAGTACTTC | CASSLAGSQETQYF
TRBJ2-5 | TRBV19 | 15 | TRBD2 | - | TGTGCCAGTAGTGGGACTAGCGGGAGCTACGAGACCCAGTACTTC | CASSGTSGSYETQYF
TRBJ2-7 | TRBV5-6 | 13 | TRBD1 | - | TGTGCCAGCAGCCCGACAGGGACCTACGAGCAGTACTTC | CASSPTGTYEQYF
TRBJ1-5 | TRBV30 | 12 | - | few | TGTGCCTGGAGCAGGGATAATCAGCCCCAGCATTTT | CAWSRDNQPQHF
TRBJ2-3 | TRBV10-3 | 16 | - | - | TGTGCCATCAGTGCCTACGGGGGTTCTAGCACAGATACGCAGTATTTT | CAISAYGGSSTDTQYF
TRBJ2-7 | TRBV10-1 | 14 | - | few | TGCGCCAGCAGTGAATCGGGGGATACCTACGAGCAGTACTTC | CASSESGDTYEQYF
TRBJ1-1 | TRBV5-1 | 15 | TRBD1 | - | TGCGCCAGCAGCCCACGGGGACAGGGGGCATCTGAAGCTTTCTTT | CASSPRGQGASEAFF
TRBJ2-7 | TRBV6-5 | 14 | - | once | TGTGCCAGCACCCGAGTCCCCGGGGAAAACGAGCAGTACTTC | CASTRVPGENEQYF
TRBJ2-1 | TRBV7-7 | 15 | - | - | TGTGCCAGCAGCCGCGGACAGTTAGCCTACAATGAGCAGTTCTTC | CASSRGQLAYNEQFF
TRBJ2-3 | TRBV19 | 14 | - | - | TGTGCCAGTAGTATAGATCCAGGCACAGATACGCAGTATTTT | CASSIDPGTDTQYF
TRBJ1-5 | TRBV11-3 | 15 | - | few | TGTGCCAGCAGCTTAAGCGGGGAAAGCAATCAGCCCCAGCATTTT | CASSLSGESNQPQHF
TRBJ2-7 | TRBV4-1 | 14 | TRBD1 | few | TGCGCCAGCAGCCAAGACCGGGACAGCTACGAGCAGTACTTC | CASSQDRDSYEQYF
TRBJ1-1 | TRBV7-9 | 16 | TRBD1 | once | TGTGCCAGCAGCTTACGCCCGACAGGGGCCGCCACTGAAGCTTTCTTT | CASSLRPTGAATEAFF
TRBJ2-1 | TRBV19 | 14 | - | - | TGTGCCAGTAGTAGGGGACAAATATTCAATGAGCAGTTCTTC | CASSRGQIFNEQFF
TRBJ2-1 | TRBV19 | 15 | - | - | TGTGCCAGTAGTATCGAGACTAGTTGGGAGGATGAGCAGTTCTTC | CASSIETSWEDEQFF
TRBJ1-2 | TRBV5-6 | 14 | TRBD1 | - | TGTGCCAGCAGCTTTAACCAGGGGGGATCCGGCTACACCTTC | CASSFNQGGSGYTF
TRBJ1-1 | TRBV4-3 | 16 | - | few | TGCGCCAGCAGCCAAGATTCAAACAGGAAACTGTCTGAAGCTTTCTTT | CASSQDSNRKLSEAFF
TRBJ1-1 | TRBV14 | 15 | - | few | TGTGCCAGCAGCCAAGGGCTGGACAGGAACACTGAAGCTTTCTTT | CASSQGLDRNTEAFF
TRBJ2-1 | TRBV7-8 | 12 | TRBD1 | - | TGTGCCAGCAGCTGGGCCGGGACAGGAGGTTTCTTC | CASSWAGTGGFF
TRBJ1-2 | TRBV28 | 12 | - | - | TGTGCCAGCAGGGAGGGGACCACAGGCTACACCTTC | CASREGTTGYTF
TRBJ2-7 | TRBV7-9 | 14 | - | - | TGTGCCAGCAGCTTAGAGGCTAGCGTTTACGAGCAGTACTTC | CASSLEASVYEQYF
TRBJ2-7 | TRBV4-1 | 18 | - | - | TGCGCCAGCAGCCAAGGTATTTTAGGGCGGCGGGGAAACTACGAGCAGTACTTC | CASSQGILGRRGNYEQYF
TRBJ1-3 | TRBV6-6 | 16 | TRBD1 | - | TGTGCCAGCAGCCTGACAGGGCTCAGCTTTGGAAACACCATATATTTT | CASSLTGLSFGNTIYF
TRBJ1-1 | TRBV27 | 17 | - | - | TGTGCCAGCAGTTTAGATAGACAAACGGCTTGGCGCACTGAAGCTTTCTTT | CASSLDRQTAWRTEAFF
TRBJ1-2 | TRBV9 | 12 | - | - | TGTGCCAGCAGCGTAGGAGGCGGGGGCTACACCTTC | CASSVGGGGYTF
TRBJ2-1 | TRBV4-1 | 17 | TRBD2 | - | TGCGCCAGCAGCCGGTCCCCTAGCGGGAGAGGTGAAGATGAGCAGTTCTTC | CASSRSPSGRGEDEQFF
TRBJ1-2 | TRBV28 | 19 | TRBD1 | - | TGTGCCAGCAGTTTAGTATCTGGGACAGGGTATGGCCTGACAAATGGCTACACCTTC | CASSLVSGTGYGLTNGYTF
TRBJ2-1 | TRBV28 | 18 | TRBD2 | - | TGTGCCAGCAGTACATTAAGGACTAGCGGGATAAAGGGCAATGAGCAGTTCTTC | CASSTLRTSGIKGNEQFF
TRBJ1-3 | TRBV5-6 | 19 | - | - | TGTGCCAGCAGCTTCCGGGACTTGGGTCTTGGGCGCTCTGGAAACACCATATATTTT | CASSFRDLGLGRSGNTIYF
TRBJ2-3 | TRBV11-2 | 15 | - | - | TGTGCCAGCAGCTCTTATCTGGGGAGTGCAGATACGCAGTATTTT | CASSSYLGSADTQYF
TRBJ1-4 | TRBV18 | 15 | - | once | TGTGCCAGCTCACCGACCCGGGATGATAATGAAAAACTGTTTTTT | CASSPTRDDNEKLFF
TRBJ1-1 | TRBV5-6 | 14 | - | - | TGTGCCAGCAGCACCCGGGAGAAGAACACTGAAGCTTTCTTT | CASSTREKNTEAFF
TRBJ1-1 | TRBV11-2 | 15 | - | - | TGTGCCAGCAGCCCCCCCGGGAGGGCGAACACTGAAGCTTTCTTT | CASSPPGRANTEAFF
TRBJ2-5 | TRBV7-9 | 16 | - | - | TGTGCCAGCAGCTTAGCGTCTAGGAGCCGTGGAGAGACCCAGTACTTC | CASSLASRSRGETQYF
TRBJ1-1 | TRBV28 | 15 | TRBD1 | once | TGTGCCAGCACCCCCACGGGTAGGGGGCTTTCTGAAGCTTTCTTT | CASTPTGRGLSEAFF
TRBJ2-1 | TRBV7-8 | 14 | - | - | TGTGCCAGCAGCTTATCTATAGCCTACAATGAGCAGTTCTTC | CASSLSIAYNEQFF
TRBJ2-1 | TRBV2 | 12 | - | - | TGTGCCAGCAGTGGCAACAGCCAAGAGCAGTTCTTC | CASSGNSQEQFF
TRBJ1-2 | TRBV11-2 | 13 | - | - | TGTGCCAGCAGCTCACAGGTTAACTATGGCTACACCTTC | CASSSQVNYGYTF
TRBJ1-4 | TRBV6-1 | 21 | TRBD1 | once | TGTGCCAGCAGTGAAAAAGTATCAGGACAGGGCTATATCACGACTAATGAAAAACTGTTTTTT | CASSEKVSGQGYITTNEKLFF
TRBJ2-4 | TRBV30 | 15 | - | - | TGTGCCTGGAGTGTTGGGGAGCTAGCCAAAAACATTCAGTACTTC | CAWSVGELAKNIQYF
TRBJ2-7 | TRBV6-5 | 15 | TRBD1 | - | TGTGCCAGCACAGACCGGGACAGGGGGAACTACGAGCAGTACTTC | CASTDRDRGNYEQYF
TRBJ2-2 | TRBV7-2 | 15 | - | - | TGTGCCAGCACCCCCCGGCTAGCGAACACCGGGGAGCTGTTTTTT | CASTPRLANTGELFF
TRBJ1-1 | TRBV11-1 | 13 | - | once | TGTGCCAGCAGCTTATCAGGTAACACTGAAGCTTTCTTT | CASSLSGNTEAFF